This is a list of T cell receptor beta chains from one sample in a study of T cell changes during pregnancy in multiple sclerosis. Libraries were prepared by immunoSEQ multiplex PCR; TCRdb keeps only in-frame clonotypes and omits some of them. This table has over 35,000 clones, more than 90% appearing once. Here the sequenced sample was peripheral blood, taken before pregnancy. These receptors originate from a female donor with multiple sclerosis, enrolled in a pregnancy study. The CDR3 runs from the conserved cysteine through the conserved F or W. D genes are given only for firm matches. Rows give clone size only sometimes, using once, few, many, or a class for an expanded clone.

d_call clone_size cdr3_length j_call v_call cdr3_aa cdr3_nt
TRBD1 - 14 TRBJ1-5 TRBV25-1 CASSRGQGNQPQHF TGTGCCAGCAGCCGAGGACAGGGTAATCAGCCCCAGCATTTT
- - 14 TRBJ2-7 TRBV11-1 CASSFGRGGYEQYF TGTGCCAGCAGCTTTGGCAGGGGAGGGTACGAGCAGTACTTC
TRBD1 - 15 TRBJ2-7 TRBV4-3 CASSQTQGRGYEQYF TGCGCCAGCAGCCAAACACAAGGCAGGGGGTACGAGCAGTACTTC
- - 16 TRBJ2-3 TRBV5-1 CASSLADGGWGDTQYF TGCGCCAGCAGCTTGGCTGACGGCGGGTGGGGAGATACGCAGTATTTT
- - 14 TRBJ2-1 TRBV6-1 CASSEAGAPNEQFF TGTGCCAGCAGTGAAGCGGGAGCGCCCAATGAGCAGTTCTTC
TRBD1 - 15 TRBJ1-3 TRBV5-4 CASSSGTGRQNTIYF TGTGCCAGCAGCTCCGGGACAGGGAGACAGAACACCATATATTTT
TRBD1 - 12 TRBJ1-1 TRBV11-2 CASSQGTGGAFF TGTGCCAGCAGCCAGGGAACAGGGGGAGCTTTCTTT
TRBD1 - 16 TRBJ2-5 TRBV19 CASSIGGTGGSETQYF TGTGCCAGTAGTATCGGGGGGACAGGGGGTTCGGAGACCCAGTACTTC
TRBD1 - 15 TRBJ2-1 TRBV11-3 CASSPRGQSYNEQFF TGTGCCAGCAGCCCAAGGGGACAGTCCTACAATGAGCAGTTCTTC
TRBD1 once 15 TRBJ1-4 TRBV5-1 CASSFTGQTNEKLFF TGCGCCAGCAGCTTTACGGGACAGACTAATGAAAAACTGTTTTTT
TRBD2 - 15 TRBJ2-2 TRBV19 CASSLPLAGTGELFF TGTGCCAGTAGTCTTCCTTTAGCGGGCACCGGGGAGCTGTTTTTT